The clone carrying this TCR beta chain has only a few counts. The target antigen is unknown. The data originate from a study of T-cell reconstitution after alpha-beta-depleted transplantation in children. It was with unique molecular identifiers that the TCRbeta library was prepared. TCRdb fed the PCR reads into MiXCR, producing one record per CDR3 protein. The table shows hundreds of thousands of distinct CDR3 sequences, with under 20% occurring only once. General study points: There were some patients whose high TCRbeta diversity at day 60 came from surviving recipient T cells and thymic progenitors. By about two months after transplant, alpha-beta T cells reportedly arose from several hundred graft clones that had expanded.

The trim removed 5 bases at V and 5 bases at J, leaving 12 bases unmatched. There are 16 residues in the CDR3. The V gene's germline CDR1 is DFQATT and CDR2 SNEGSKA (reference sequence). Material: PBMCs, mostly from graft donor cells, obtained 360 days after TCRalphabeta/CD19-depleted stem cell transplant. This chain connects TRBV20-1 to TRBJ2-5; 12 bases fit TRBD2. The origin of this receptor is a male patient aged 2 to 9 who had a stem cell transplant for acute lymphoblastic leukemia, so the T cells may come from the graft donor. Here the CDR3 reads CSAPKLTSGSWETQYF. The CDR3 DNA reads TGCAGTGCTCCTAAGTTGACTAGCGGGAGTTGGGAGACCCAGTACTTC.